The following is a T cell receptor (beta chain) sequence with its context. Its antigen is undetermined. Distinct nucleotide sequences in the sample also encode this CDR3. This sample was taken from a study of shared clonotypes between healthy human individuals. Study conclusions and caveats: Investigators collected only blood, and repertoires in tissues likely differ. When naive CD4 clonotypes were compared across several donors, 4% to 5.5% were shared. Expectations were that clonotype sharing among donors would be affected by sequencing depth.

Clones were sequenced by immunoSEQ multiplex PCR, and TCRdb holds only the in-frame ones, with some missing. Here the sample spans around 2,000,000 clones, around 96% being singletons. Trimming cost V 1 base and J 5 bases; bases outside gene matches: 1. The CDR3 extends over 14 amino acids. The germline gives CDR1 LNHDA, CDR2 SQIVND (reference sequence). It was CD45RO-negative cells, positively selected for CCR7, that made up naive CD8 cells, with terminally differentiated effector memory CD45RA+ cells excluded. Healthy and HIV-negative, the adult donors had no recent acute infections or vaccinations.

This chain joins TRBV19 and TRBJ2-2; 7 bases fit TRBD2. Material: naive CD8+ T cells sorted from blood. The sequence came from a man younger than 30 in good health. Here the CDR3 DNA reads TGTGCCAGTAGTATAGGGGAGGGAACCGGGGAGCTGTTTTTT. Protein product: CASSIGEGTGELFF.